This T cell receptor beta chain comes out of a study of blood T cell repertoires in COVID-19. The overall study: T cells, B-cell-depleted T cells, or PBMCs provided the cDNA or gDNA that served as material.

Authors' analysis steps: Nucleated cell counts were estimated from reference gene primer amplification. Using immunoSEQ multiplex PCR, the repertoire was profiled, and TCRdb retains in-frame clones only, with some absent. V and J calls plus clone size are reproduced from that table; the DNA served to infer D and trimming. The sample consists of about 85,000 clones, around 91% of them appearing once. In its sample, this clone was seen once. Trimming took 4 bases from V and 0 from J, leaving 7 bases between them. Germline V gene data show CDR1 as SGHDN and CDR2 as FVKESK. The length of the CDR3 is 14 residues.

The sequenced sample consisted of peripheral blood. This TCR derives from a woman of 80 years or more with active or convalescent COVID-19. The V and J genes are TRBV14 and TRBJ2-1, with D hard to call. CDR3 sequence reads: CASSPASSYNEQFF. The CDR3 DNA reads as TGTGCCAGCAGCCCCGCGAGCTCCTACAATGAGCAGTTCTTC. Supplemented by reference TRBV14 and TRBJ2-1, the full variable domain reads EAGVTQFPSHSVIEKGQTVTLRCDPISGHDNLYWYRRVMGKEIKFLLHFVKESKQDESGMPNNRFLAERTGGTYSTLKVQPAELEDSGVYFCASSPASSYNEQFFGPGTRLTVL.